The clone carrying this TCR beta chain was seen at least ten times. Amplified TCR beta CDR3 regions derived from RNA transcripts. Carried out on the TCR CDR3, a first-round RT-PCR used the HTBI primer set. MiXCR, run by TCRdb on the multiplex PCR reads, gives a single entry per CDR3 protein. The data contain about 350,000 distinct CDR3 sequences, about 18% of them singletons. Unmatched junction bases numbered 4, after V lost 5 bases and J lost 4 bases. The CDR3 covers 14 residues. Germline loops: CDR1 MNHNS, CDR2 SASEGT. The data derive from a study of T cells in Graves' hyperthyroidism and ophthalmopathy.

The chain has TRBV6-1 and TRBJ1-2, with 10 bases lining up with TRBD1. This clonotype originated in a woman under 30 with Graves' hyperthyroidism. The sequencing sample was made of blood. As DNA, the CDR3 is TGTGCCAGCAGTCGCGGACAGGGGGGCTATGGCTACACCTTC. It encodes CASSRGQGGYGYTF.